This T cell receptor (beta chain) came from a study of T-cell reconstitution after alpha-beta-depleted transplantation in children. Study outcomes and limitations: At around two months after transplant, the alpha-beta T cells were reportedly derived from several hundred expanded clones that came from non-depleted graft cells. At the one-year point after transplant, T-cell counts and TCRbeta diversity were found to come mostly from T cells that had been newly produced. Recipient T cells and thymic progenitors that survived gave rise to the high TCRbeta diversity observed at day 60 in some patients.

A note on this clonotype: Its antigen is not identified.

A library of TCRbeta sequences, prepared with unique molecular identifiers, was generated. TCRdb processed the PCR reads anew with MiXCR; each CDR3 protein has one entry. The sample lists 600,000 to 800,000 distinct CDR3 sequences; around 13% were seen once. The CDR3 covers 15 residues. Trimming left V 6 bases short and J 5 bases short, with 20 bases between. The germline V gene has CDR1 DFQATT and CDR2 SNEGSKA (reference sequence). Sequenced material: PBMCs, taken before TCRalphabeta/CD19-depleted stem cell transplant. The TCR comes from a girl under 10 years old with congenital amegakaryocytic thrombocytopenia, due to receive a stem cell transplant. This chain uses TRBV20-1 with TRBJ2-1; perhaps TRBD2 as D (6 bases). CDR3 coding DNA: TGCAGTGCGGAACTAGGATCTAGCGCAGACAATGAGCAGTTCTTC. Its protein is CSAELGSSADNEQFF.